One and the same sample provided the 19 T cell receptor beta chains below, sequenced in a study of blood T cell repertoires in COVID-19. TCRdb keeps only in-frame clones here, not all; method: immunoSEQ multiplex PCR. The sample lists around 86,000 clones, about 85% occurring once. Sequenced material: peripheral blood. These receptors were collected from a human donor in a cohort sampled during active COVID-19.

The chain links TRBV6-4 to TRBJ1-2, with D hard to call. The ends were cut back, 6 bases at V and 3 bases at J, with 14 bases in the middle. Germline-derived CDR1 and CDR2 are MRHNA and SNTAGT. CDR3 length: 14 amino acids. The CDR3 is CASRGDGTHYGYTF. The CDR3 nucleotides are TGTGCCAGCAGGGGAGACGGAACCCACTATGGCTACACCTTC.

This rearrangement joins TRBV3-1 (or the pseudogene TRBV3-2) to TRBJ2-1; TRBD2 aligns across 7 bases. Germline lookup yields CDR1 LGHDT and CDR2 YNNKEL (reference sequence). This CDR3 contains 14 residues. V shed 3 bases and J 8 bases; nucleotides not matched to a gene: 7. This CDR3 is CASSQGTRGDEQFF. The CDR3 nucleotides are TGTGCCAGCAGCCAGGGCACACGGGGGGATGAGCAGTTCTTC.

The chain employs TRBV6-5 and TRBJ2-7; 7 nucleotides align to TRBD2. CDR3 length equals 14 residues. The ends lost 0 bases at V and 4 bases at J; junction bases unmatched: 3. The germline CDR1 and CDR2 sequences are MNHEY and SVGAGI. CDR3 loop: CASSYSNSGYEQYF. The CDR3, as DNA: TGTGCCAGCAGTTACTCGAATAGCGGGTACGAGCAGTACTTC.

The rearrangement uses TRBV5-1 and TRBJ1-1, with no clear D. With 4 bases removed from V and 1 base from J, the gap between germline ends came to 11 bases. The CDR3 spans 14 residues. The germline V gene has CDR1 SGHRS and CDR2 YFSETQ. CDR3 sequence: CASSAAAANTEAFF. In nucleotides, the CDR3 is TGCGCCAGCAGCGCTGCAGCGGCGAACACTGAAGCTTTCTTT. Based on the CDR3 plus reference TRBV5-1 and TRBJ1-1, the full variable domain is KAGVTQTPRYLIKTRGQQVTLSCSPISGHRSVSWYQQTPGQGLQFLFEYFSETQRNKGNFPGRFSGRQFSNSRSEMNVSTLELGDSALYLCASSAAAANTEAFFGQGTRLTVV.

The genes are TRBV5-1 and TRBJ1-1; tentative D call: TRBD1 (6 bases). The CDR3 length is 13 residues. Germline V gene data show CDR1 as SGHRS and CDR2 as YFSETQ. Trimming pared 1 base from V and 10 bases from J, leaving 14 bases between. The CDR3 bases are TGCGCCAGCAGCTTGTCGGGGCAGGGGACAGCTTTCTTT. Amino acid sequence: CASSLSGQGTAFF.

In its sample, this clone was seen once. The CDR3 DNA reads as TGCAGCTTTCTTCGGCTAGTGGGCACAGATACGCAGTATTTT. It encodes CSFLRLVGTDTQYF. The V and J genes are TRBV29-1 and TRBJ2-3; D not resolved. CDR3 size: 14 residues. The ends were cut back, 8 bases at V and 1 base at J, with 16 bases in the middle. Germline CDR1 and CDR2: SQVTM and ANQGSEA.

The gene calls are TRBV11-2 and TRBJ2-1; 8 bases agree with TRBD2. The germline V gene encodes CDR1 SGHAT and CDR2 FQNNGV. CDR3 length: 14 residues. The J segment lost 6 bases and the V segment lost 6 bases, leaving 7 bases of the junction unmatched. Here the CDR3 reads CASSVSGSVNEQFF. The CDR3 region has the DNA TGTGCCAGCAGTGTAAGCGGGAGTGTCAATGAGCAGTTCTTC. The variable domain in full, with the rest retrieved from reference TRBV11-2 and TRBJ2-1, is EAGVAQSPRYKIIEKRQSVAFWCNPISGHATLYWYQQILGQGPKLLIQFQNNGVVDDSQLPKDRFSAERLKGVDSTLKIQPAKLEDSAVYLCASSVSGSVNEQFFGPGTRLTVL.

This chain connects TRBV7-2 to TRBJ1-1, with D maybe TRBD1 (5 bases). V was shortened by 0 bases and J by 4 bases, with 15 bases between the two germline ends. Germline assignment: CDR1 SGHTA and CDR2 FQGNSA. This CDR3 is built from 16 residues. The CDR3 sequence: CASSLAGRGVATEAFF. As DNA, the CDR3 is TGTGCCAGCAGCTTAGCGGGGCGGGGGGTGGCCACTGAAGCTTTCTTT.

The CDR3 DNA sequence: TGTGCCAGCAGCTTATTGGGACTAGCGGGAGCATCGAACACCGGGGAGCTGTTTTTT. Translation: CASSLLGLAGASNTGELFF. The chain carries TRBV7-2 and TRBJ2-2; TRBD2 matches 14 bases. The junction had 5 bases not matched to a gene; V was cut back by 2 bases and J by 0 bases. The CDR3 is made up of 19 amino acids. Germline CDR1 and CDR2: SGHTA and FQGNSA.

This clone showed up just once. The rearrangement links TRBV5-4 to TRBJ2-7; no firm D call. CDR3 length: 15 amino acids. Per the germline V gene, CDR1 is SGHNT and CDR2 is YYREEE (reference sequence). V lost 0 bases to trimming and J lost 0 bases, with 10 bases between them. CDR3 amino acids: CASSLDGSVSYEQYF. In DNA, the CDR3 is TGTGCCAGCAGCTTGGACGGCAGCGTCTCCTACGAGCAGTACTTC. The full variable domain, rest sourced from reference TRBV5-4 and TRBJ2-7, is ETGVTQSPTHLIKTRGQQVTLRCSSQSGHNTVSWYQQALGQGPQFIFQYYREEENGRGNFPPRFSGLQFPNYSSELNVNALELDDSALYLCASSLDGSVSYEQYFGPGTRLTVT.

The rearrangement links TRBV7-9 to TRBJ2-7; 9 bases fit TRBD1. This CDR3 is built from 15 residues. Germline lookup yields CDR1 SEHNR and CDR2 FQNEAQ (reference sequence). J was trimmed by 0 bases and V by 5 bases; bases with no gene match: 5. The CDR3 DNA sequence: TGTGCCAGCAGCCTCCCGGGACAGGGCTCCTACGAGCAGTACTTC. It yields the protein CASSLPGQGSYEQYF.

The rearrangement links TRBV25-1 to TRBJ2-5; D remains unclear. Trimming pared 5 bases from V and 0 bases from J, leaving 13 bases between. The CDR3 totals 15 residues. Germline lookup yields CDR1 MGHDK and CDR2 SYGVNS. CDR3: CASSPRLVDQETQYF. CDR3 bases: TGTGCCAGCAGTCCGAGGCTAGTAGACCAAGAGACCCAGTACTTC.

This chain joins TRBV6-2 or TRBV6-3 and TRBJ2-1; D perhaps matches TRBD2 (6 bases). The germline V gene has CDR1 MNHEY and CDR2 SVGEGT. The V and J ends lost 0 bases and 0 bases respectively, with 6 bases between them. The CDR3 spans 15 residues. In DNA form, the CDR3 reads TGTGCCAGCAGTTACTCTAGCGGCTCCTACAATGAGCAGTTCTTC. It encodes CASSYSSGSYNEQFF.

The chain recombines TRBV6-4 with TRBJ2-5; 7 positions match TRBD1. Per germline, CDR1 MRHNA and CDR2 SNTAGT. Germline trimming cut 5 bases from V and 7 bases from J; bases unmatched to any gene: 7. This CDR3 contains 13 residues. The CDR3 sequence: CASSRGPGGTQYF. The DNA for the CDR3 is TGTGCCAGCAGTAGGGGCCCAGGGGGGACCCAGTACTTC.

The chain employs TRBV9 and TRBJ1-1; no clear D gene. Deletions cut 1 base from V and 6 bases from J, with 13 bases between. The CDR3 length is 14 residues. Germline-derived CDR1 and CDR2 are SGDLS and YYNGEE. CDR3 nucleotides: TGTGCCAGCAGCGTAAACACGGACTTCGCTGAAGCTTTCTTT. Translated, it gives CASSVNTDFAEAFF.

V and J are TRBV9 and TRBJ2-7, with D maybe TRBD1 (6 bases). Between the trimmed V and J ends, which lost 0 bases and 0 bases, there was a span of 7 bases. Germline V CDR1 and CDR2: SGDLS, YYNGEE. This CDR3 is 14 amino acids long. The CDR3, as DNA: TGTGCCAGCAGCGTAGAGGGGGTCTCCTACGAGCAGTACTTC. Protein sequence: CASSVEGVSYEQYF.

The chain has TRBV5-1 and TRBJ2-1, with 7 bases aligning to TRBD1. After removal of 0 bases from V and 1 base from J, the junction contained 4 bases not matched to a gene. CDR3 length: 16 amino acids. Germline CDR1 SGHRS, CDR2 YFSETQ. The CDR3 reads CASSLAGDSSYNEQFF. CDR3 DNA: TGCGCCAGCAGCTTGGCCGGGGACAGTTCCTACAATGAGCAGTTCTTC.

The chain couples TRBV9 to TRBJ2-7, with unresolved D. The CDR3 is 14 residues long. V was trimmed by 0 bases and J by 2 bases, leaving 9 bases between them. From germline, CDR1 is SGDLS and CDR2 YYNGEE. CDR3 protein: CASSVEVEPYEQYF. The DNA of the CDR3 is TGTGCCAGCAGCGTAGAGGTGGAGCCCTACGAGCAGTACTTC.

This clone has a handful of counts. J is TRBJ2-7 and V is TRBV2; TRBD2 matches 10 bases. Germline V gene data show CDR1 as SNHLY and CDR2 as FYNNEI. Losses at the gene ends were 5 bases for V and 0 bases for J; bases not matched to a gene: 4. This CDR3 is built from 15 residues. CDR3 DNA: TGTGCCAGCAGTTATGGACTAGCGGTCTCCTACGAGCAGTACTTC. Translated, it gives CASSYGLAVSYEQYF.